This T cell receptor beta chain was recorded in a study of T cell clonotyping in hematopoietic cell transplantation. Study summary: Cytoreduction preceded collection of pretransplant recipient samples.

Findings and caveats of the study: At the given depth, recipient repertoires were over 97% de novo clonotypes. Broader posttransplant TCR repertoire diversity was predicted by graft donor and pretransplant recipient Inverse Simpson Index values. Cells were unsorted, so CD4 and CD8 contributions were not separated.

For this clone: What it binds is not known.

The method was immunoSEQ multiplex PCR; TCRdb's version includes in-frame clones alone and lacks a portion of them. The sample consists of several thousand clones, roughly three quarters of them appearing once. Time point given: recipient sample about 28 days before transplant, after cytoreduction. Specimen: peripheral blood mononuclear cells, collected before stem cell transplant. The sequence derives from a man aged 55 to 69 with acute myeloid leukemia. Some clones in this sample may be carry-over from other donors' samples.

CDR3 protein: CASSLDGFLTYEQYF. DNA for the CDR3: TGTGCCAGCAGCTTGGACGGGTTCCTAACCTACGAGCAGTACTTC. The J gene is TRBJ2-7, the V gene TRBV5-4; no clear D. This CDR3 region has 15 residues. Germline loops: CDR1 SGHNT, CDR2 YYREEE (reference sequence). The ends were cut back, 0 bases at V and 2 bases at J, with 12 bases in the middle.